The 18 T cell receptor beta chains in this list originate from one sample, sequenced in a study of CD4 T cells in relation to SARS-CoV-2 and coronaviruses. Repertoires were generated with immunoSEQ multiplex PCR, while TCRdb's copy carries only in-frame clones and drops some. This table holds around 11,000 clones, about 81% found once. Antigens for these TCRs are unknown. CD4+ T cells from unexposed donors were obtained before the COVID-19 pandemic (2011-2018). Isolation of CD4+ T cells took place after about 10 days in culture. Sequences were obtained from CD4+ T cells from PBMCs, cultured in vitro. The receptors stem from a human donor in good health.

V and J are TRBV27 and TRBJ1-3; D not resolved. V dropped 8 bases and J dropped 1 base, with 12 bases sitting between them. CDR3 size: 14 residues. Germline-derived CDR1 and CDR2 are MNHEY and SMNVEV (reference sequence). The CDR3 DNA sequence: TGTGCCAGCCGGAGCGGGATTTCTGGAAACACCATATATTTT. Translating it yields CASRSGISGNTIYF.

The chain recombines TRBV6-6 with TRBJ2-3; D gene uncertain. Trimming cost V 0 bases and J 0 bases, with 4 bases left between them. Germline CDR1 reads MNHNY; CDR2 reads SVGAGI (reference sequence). The CDR3 runs to 14 residues. For the CDR3, the DNA is TGTGCCAGCAGTTACTCTATCAGCACAGATACGCAGTATTTT. Translated, it gives CASSYSISTDTQYF.

The chain couples TRBV21-1 to TRBJ1-2; whether TRBD1, the table's D call, matches the DNA was not checked. TRBV21-1 is designated a pseudogene. This CDR3 has 15 residues. CDR3 sequence (DNA): TGTGCCAGCAGCTCTCGGGACAGGGATCACTATGGCTACACCTTC. Translating gives CASSSRDRDHYGYTF.

The chain carries TRBV9 and TRBJ1-2, with a weak D call TRBD1 (6 bases). The CDR3 consists of 15 residues. Germline loops: CDR1 SGDLS, CDR2 YYNGEE. Trimming pared 0 bases from V and 3 bases from J, leaving 12 bases between. The DNA for the CDR3 is TGTGCCAGCAGCGTAGAGCCCGGGGGGCACTATGGCTACACCTTC. Its protein is CASSVEPGGHYGYTF.

The chain recombines TRBV5-8 with TRBJ2-5; the match to TRBD2 covers 8 bases. The CDR3 covers 16 residues. V lost 3 bases, J lost 6 bases, and 13 bases stayed unmatched. Germline V gene data show CDR1 as SGHTS and CDR2 as YDEGEE. The CDR3 nucleotides are TGTGCCAGCAGCTCCGTAACGGGAGGGCAGGTGAAGACCCAGTACTTC. Protein product: CASSSVTGGQVKTQYF.

The rearrangement uses TRBV11-2 and TRBJ2-3; D gene ambiguous. Germline assignment: CDR1 SGHAT and CDR2 FQNNGV. Trimming cost V 4 bases and J 7 bases, with 12 bases left between them. This CDR3 has 13 amino acids. CDR3 coding DNA: TGTGCCAGCAGCTGGGGTGGGTCGAATACGCAGTATTTT. Its protein product is CASSWGGSNTQYF.

The chain employs TRBV15 and TRBJ1-4, with 10 bases matching TRBD1. The CDR3 is 14 amino acids. The germline gives CDR1 LNHNV, CDR2 YYDKDF (reference sequence). V trimming: 3 bases; J trimming: 8 bases; junction bases outside the gene matches: 3. CDR3 amino acids: CATSSGQGDEKLFF. As DNA, the CDR3 is TGTGCCACCAGCAGTGGACAGGGGGACGAAAAACTGTTTTTT.

This rearrangement joins TRBV11-3 to TRBJ2-5; 13 positions match TRBD2. V lost 5 bases and J lost 4; bases outside the gene matches: 7. CDR1 SGHNT and CDR2 YENEEA come from the germline V gene. The CDR3 runs to 16 residues. This CDR3 is CASSLRTSGSVETQYF. The CDR3 DNA is TGTGCCAGCAGCCTTAGGACTAGCGGGAGTGTAGAGACCCAGTACTTC. Filled out from reference TRBV11-3 and TRBJ2-5, the complete variable domain reads EAGVVQSPRYKIIEKKQPVAFWCNPISGHNTLYWYLQNLGQGPELLIRYENEEAVDDSQLPKDRFSAERLKGVDSTLKIQPAELGDSAVYLCASSLRTSGSVETQYFGPGTRLLVL.

The J gene is TRBJ1-6, the V gene TRBV10-3; D unresolved. Trimming removed 1 base from V and 4 bases from J, with 14 bases in between. There are 17 residues in the CDR3. CDR1 and CDR2 from the germline V gene are ENHRY and SYGVKD. CDR3 in amino acids: CAISEFWSSGYNSPLHF. The CDR3, as DNA: TGTGCCATCAGTGAGTTTTGGTCCTCGGGGTATAATTCACCCCTCCACTTT.

V gene TRBV12-5 combines with J gene TRBJ1-4; D unresolved. Germline assignment: CDR1 LGHNT and CDR2 FRNRAP. V was trimmed by 2 bases and J by 8 bases, leaving 9 bases between them. The CDR3 has 13 residues. DNA for the CDR3: TGTGCTAGTGGTTTGCCCGGTGGGGAAAAACTGTTTTTT. Translation gives CASGLPGGEKLFF.

The chain couples TRBV12-3 or TRBV12-4 to TRBJ2-5, with D unresolved. The ends were cut back, 1 base at V and 4 bases at J, with 1 base in the middle. CDR3 length: 11 residues. CDR3 bases: TGTGCCAGCAGTTTAGGAGAGACCCAGTACTTC. It codes for CASSLGETQYF.

This sequence joins TRBV14 and TRBJ2-7; 9 bases agree with TRBD1. This CDR3 region has 14 residues. Germline lookup yields CDR1 SGHDN and CDR2 FVKESK. Losses at the gene ends were 5 bases for V and 4 bases for J; bases not matched to a gene: 6. Here the CDR3 reads CASSAGTGQYEQYF. CDR3 bases: TGTGCCAGCAGCGCCGGGACAGGGCAGTACGAGCAGTACTTC.

The chain carries TRBV10-2 and TRBJ2-7, with 7 bases that match TRBD1. The germline gives CDR1 WSHSY, CDR2 SAAADI. V lost 6 bases, J lost 3 bases, and 5 bases stayed unmatched. This CDR3 is built from 13 residues. The CDR3 loop is CASRDRASYEQYF. Written as DNA, the CDR3 is TGCGCCAGCAGAGACAGGGCTAGCTACGAGCAGTACTTC.

This chain joins TRBV5-6 and TRBJ1-4; a weak D match, TRBD1 (5 bases). Germline values: CDR1 SGHDT, CDR2 YYEEEE. CDR3 size: 16 residues. Trimming removed 0 bases from V and 5 bases from J, with 14 bases in between. Here the CDR3 DNA reads TGTGCCAGCAGCTTGGTCGGGGGGACGCTGAATGAAAAACTGTTTTTT. This codes for CASSLVGGTLNEKLFF. Full variable domain (outside the CDR3, taken from reference TRBV5-6 and TRBJ1-4): DAGVTQSPTHLIKTRGQQVTLRCSPKSGHDTVSWYQQALGQGPQFIFQYYEEEERQRGNFPDRFSGHQFPNYSSELNVNALLLGDSALYLCASSLVGGTLNEKLFFGSGTQLSVL.

The rearrangement uses TRBV3-1 (or the pseudogene TRBV3-2) and TRBJ1-2; D possibly corresponds to TRBD1 (5 bases). Trimming left V 3 bases short and J 4 bases short, with 9 bases between. CDR3 length: 13 amino acids. The germline V gene has CDR1 LGHDT and CDR2 YNNKEL (reference sequence). CDR3: CASSQRGGYGYTF. CDR3 nucleotides: TGTGCCAGCAGCCAGCGGGGGGGCTATGGCTACACCTTC.

The V gene is TRBV4-3, the J gene TRBJ1-1; D is undetermined. Germline loops: CDR1 LGHNA, CDR2 YSLEER. Trimming removed 6 bases at V and 3 bases at J, with 14 bases between. CDR3 length: 14 residues. The CDR3 is CASSSHSRDTEAFF. Written as DNA, the CDR3 is TGCGCCAGCAGTAGTCACTCGCGGGACACTGAAGCTTTCTTT.

J is TRBJ2-7 and V is TRBV4-1; 8 bases align to TRBD2. CDR1 MGHRA and CDR2 YSYEKL come from the germline V gene. Trimming took 0 bases from V and 3 from J; bases not matched to a gene: 10. This CDR3 comprises 17 residues. CDR3 nucleotide sequence: TGCGCCAGCAGCCAAGATCTTTCGGGGGGGATTTACTACGAGCAGTACTTC. This encodes CASSQDLSGGIYYEQYF.

The chain has TRBV7-2 and TRBJ2-5, with 7 bases identical to TRBD2. The CDR3 is 15 amino acids. J lost 4 bases, V lost 4 bases, and 9 bases had no gene match. Germline assignment: CDR1 SGHTA and CDR2 FQGNSA. The CDR3 sequence is CASSSGGEVSETQYF. As DNA, the CDR3 is TGTGCCAGCAGCTCTGGGGGGGAGGTTTCAGAGACCCAGTACTTC.